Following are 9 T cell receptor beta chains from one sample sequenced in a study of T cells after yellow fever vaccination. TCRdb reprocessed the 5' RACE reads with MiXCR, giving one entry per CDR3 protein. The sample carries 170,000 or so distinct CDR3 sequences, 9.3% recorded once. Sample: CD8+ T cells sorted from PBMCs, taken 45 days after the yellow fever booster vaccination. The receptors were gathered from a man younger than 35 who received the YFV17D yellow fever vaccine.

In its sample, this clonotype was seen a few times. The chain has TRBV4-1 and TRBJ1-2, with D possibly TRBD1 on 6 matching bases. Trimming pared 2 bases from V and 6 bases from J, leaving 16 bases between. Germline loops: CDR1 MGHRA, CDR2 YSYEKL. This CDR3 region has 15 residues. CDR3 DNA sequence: TGCGCCAGCAGCCAATATCTGGACAGTCGTAATGGCTACACCTTC. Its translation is CASSQYLDSRNGYTF.

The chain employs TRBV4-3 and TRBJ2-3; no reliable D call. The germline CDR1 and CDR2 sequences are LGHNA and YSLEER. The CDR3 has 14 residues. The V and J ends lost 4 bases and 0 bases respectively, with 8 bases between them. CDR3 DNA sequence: TGCGCCAGCAGCCTGGACGTAAGCACAGATACGCAGTATTTT. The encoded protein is CASSLDVSTDTQYF.

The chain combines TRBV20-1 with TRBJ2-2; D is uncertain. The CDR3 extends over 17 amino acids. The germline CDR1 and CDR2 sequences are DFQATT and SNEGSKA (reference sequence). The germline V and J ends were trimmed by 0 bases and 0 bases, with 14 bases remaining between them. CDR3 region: CSARDLGKLANTGELFF. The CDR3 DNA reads TGCAGTGCTAGAGATCTGGGGAAACTCGCGAACACCGGGGAGCTGTTTTTT.

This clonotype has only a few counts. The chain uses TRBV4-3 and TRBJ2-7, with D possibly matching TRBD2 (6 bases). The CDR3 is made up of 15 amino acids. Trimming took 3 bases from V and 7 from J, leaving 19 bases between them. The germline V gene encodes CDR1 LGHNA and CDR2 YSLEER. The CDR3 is CASSHPNGGTGEQYV. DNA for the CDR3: TGCGCCAGCAGCCATCCAAACGGGGGTACGGGGGAGCAGTACGTC.

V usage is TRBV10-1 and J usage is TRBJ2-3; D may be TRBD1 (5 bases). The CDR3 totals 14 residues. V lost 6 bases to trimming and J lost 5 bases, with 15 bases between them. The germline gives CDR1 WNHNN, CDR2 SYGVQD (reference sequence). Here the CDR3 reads CASSDRRSGDTQYF. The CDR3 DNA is TGCGCCAGCAGCGACAGACGGTCAGGAGATACGCAGTATTTT.

The CDR3 nucleotides read TGTGCCAGCATGGGGACAGGGGTCTTCGAGCAGTACTTC. This gives the protein CASMGTGVFEQYF. This chain connects TRBV12-3 or TRBV12-4 to TRBJ2-7, with 10 nucleotides matching TRBD1. The V segment lost 7 bases and the J segment 6 bases; nucleotides outside the gene matches: 6. The CDR3 sequence is 13 residues long.

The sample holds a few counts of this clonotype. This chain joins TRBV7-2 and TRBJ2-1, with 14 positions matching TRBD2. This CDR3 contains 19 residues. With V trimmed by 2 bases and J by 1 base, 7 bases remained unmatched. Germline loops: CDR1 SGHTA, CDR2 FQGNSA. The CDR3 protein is CASSLIGLAGGLSYNEQFF. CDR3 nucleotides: TGTGCCAGCAGCTTAATCGGACTAGCGGGGGGCTTGTCCTACAATGAGCAGTTCTTC. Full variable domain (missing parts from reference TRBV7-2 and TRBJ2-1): GAGVSQSPSNKVTEKGKDVELRCDPISGHTALYWYRQSLGQGLEFLIYFQGNSAPDKSGLPSDRFSAERTGGSVSTLTIQRTQQEDSAVYLCASSLIGLAGGLSYNEQFFGPGTRLTVL.

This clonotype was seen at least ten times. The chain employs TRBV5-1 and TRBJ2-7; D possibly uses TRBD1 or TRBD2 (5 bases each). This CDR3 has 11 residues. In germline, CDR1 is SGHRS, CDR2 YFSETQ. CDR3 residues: CASRRRDPTPV. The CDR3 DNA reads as TGCGCCAGCAGACGCCGGGACCCCACGCCCGTC.

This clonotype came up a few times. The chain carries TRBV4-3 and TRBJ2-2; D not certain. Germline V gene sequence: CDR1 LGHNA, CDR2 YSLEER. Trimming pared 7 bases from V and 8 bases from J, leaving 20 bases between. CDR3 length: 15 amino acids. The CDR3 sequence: CASKSTPKVFGELFF. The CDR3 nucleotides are TGCGCCAGCAAGTCTACTCCAAAGGTTTTTGGGGAGCTGTTTTTT.